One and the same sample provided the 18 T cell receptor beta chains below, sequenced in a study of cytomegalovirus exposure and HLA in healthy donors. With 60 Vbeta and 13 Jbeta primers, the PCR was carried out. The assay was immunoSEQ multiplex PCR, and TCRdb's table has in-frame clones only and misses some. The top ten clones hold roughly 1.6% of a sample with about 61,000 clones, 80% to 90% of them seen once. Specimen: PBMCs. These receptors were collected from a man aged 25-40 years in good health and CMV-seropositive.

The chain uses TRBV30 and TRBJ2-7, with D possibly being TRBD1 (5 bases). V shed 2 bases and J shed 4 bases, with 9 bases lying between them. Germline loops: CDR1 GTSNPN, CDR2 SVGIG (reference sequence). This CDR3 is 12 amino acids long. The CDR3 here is CAWSHRRYEQYF. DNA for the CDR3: TGTGCCTGGAGTCACAGGCGATACGAGCAGTACTTC.

The chain's CDR3 is CASTTGTLYNEQFF. In DNA form, the CDR3 reads TGTGCCAGTACCACCGGGACACTTTACAATGAGCAGTTCTTC. The rearrangement uses TRBV19 and TRBJ2-1, with D possibly being TRBD1 (6 bases). Germline CDR1 and CDR2: LNHDA and SQIVND (reference sequence). The CDR3 is made up of 14 amino acids. V lost 7 bases, J lost 4 bases, and 14 bases lay in between.

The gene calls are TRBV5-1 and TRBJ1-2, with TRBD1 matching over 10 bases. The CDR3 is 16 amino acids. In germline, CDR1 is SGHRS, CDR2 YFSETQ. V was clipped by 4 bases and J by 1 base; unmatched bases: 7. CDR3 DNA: TGCGCCAGCAGCCCCTCGAGGGACAGGGGTAACTATGGCTACACCTTC. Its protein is CASSPSRDRGNYGYTF.

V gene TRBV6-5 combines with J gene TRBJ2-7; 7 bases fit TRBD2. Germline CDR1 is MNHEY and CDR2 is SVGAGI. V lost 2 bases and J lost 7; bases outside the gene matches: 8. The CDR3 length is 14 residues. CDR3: CASSYLADVSEQYF. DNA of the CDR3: TGTGCCAGCAGTTACCTAGCGGACGTTAGTGAGCAGTACTTC.

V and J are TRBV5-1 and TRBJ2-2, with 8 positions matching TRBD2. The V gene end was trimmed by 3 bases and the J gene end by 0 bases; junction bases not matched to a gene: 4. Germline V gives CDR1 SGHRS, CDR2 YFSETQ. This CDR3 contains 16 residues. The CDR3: CASSSLAGSNTGELFF. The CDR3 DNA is TGCGCCAGCAGCTCCCTAGCGGGCTCGAACACCGGGGAGCTGTTTTTT.

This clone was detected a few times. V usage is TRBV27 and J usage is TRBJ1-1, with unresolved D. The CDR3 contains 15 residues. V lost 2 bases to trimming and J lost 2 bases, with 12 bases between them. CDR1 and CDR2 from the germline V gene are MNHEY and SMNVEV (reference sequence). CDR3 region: CASSLREGPNTEAFF. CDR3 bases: TGTGCCAGCAGTTTAAGGGAGGGCCCAAACACTGAAGCTTTCTTT.

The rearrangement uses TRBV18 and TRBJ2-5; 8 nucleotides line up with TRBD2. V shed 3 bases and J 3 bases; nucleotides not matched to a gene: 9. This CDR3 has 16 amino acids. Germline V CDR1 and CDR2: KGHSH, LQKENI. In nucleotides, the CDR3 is TGTGCCAGCTCACCCCCGATAGCGGGACACAAAGAGACCCAGTACTTC. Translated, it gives CASSPPIAGHKETQYF.

The CDR3 sequence is CAWMTQGSVMNTEAFF. The CDR3 nucleotides are TGTGCCTGGATGACCCAGGGTTCCGTCATGAACACTGAAGCTTTCTTT. V gene TRBV30 combines with J gene TRBJ1-1, with D maybe TRBD1 (5 bases). Germline V gene lookup returns CDR1 GTSNPN and CDR2 SVGIG (reference sequence). Trimming pared 4 bases from V and 0 bases from J, leaving 18 bases between. This CDR3 contains 16 residues.

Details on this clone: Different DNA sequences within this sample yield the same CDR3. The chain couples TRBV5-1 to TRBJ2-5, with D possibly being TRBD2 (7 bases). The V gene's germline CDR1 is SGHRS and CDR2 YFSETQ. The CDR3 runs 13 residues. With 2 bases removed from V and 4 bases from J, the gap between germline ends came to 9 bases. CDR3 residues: CASSLGGGETQYF. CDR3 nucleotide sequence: TGCGCCAGCAGCTTAGGGGGGGGAGAGACCCAGTACTTC.

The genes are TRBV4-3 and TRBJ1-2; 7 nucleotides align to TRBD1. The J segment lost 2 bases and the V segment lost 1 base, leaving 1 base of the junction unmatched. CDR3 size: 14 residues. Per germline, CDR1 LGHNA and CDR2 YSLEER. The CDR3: CASSQAGGNYGYTF. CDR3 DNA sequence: TGCGCCAGCAGCCAAGCAGGGGGAAACTATGGCTACACCTTC.

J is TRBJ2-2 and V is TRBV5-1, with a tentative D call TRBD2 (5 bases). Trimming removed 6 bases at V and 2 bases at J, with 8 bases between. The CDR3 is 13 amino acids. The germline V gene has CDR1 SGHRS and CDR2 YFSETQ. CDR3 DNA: TGCGCCAGCAACACGGGAAACACCGGGGAGCTGTTTTTT. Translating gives CASNTGNTGELFF. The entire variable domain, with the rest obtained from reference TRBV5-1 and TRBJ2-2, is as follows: KAGVTQTPRYLIKTRGQQVTLSCSPISGHRSVSWYQQTPGQGLQFLFEYFSETQRNKGNFPGRFSGRQFSNSRSEMNVSTLELGDSALYLCASNTGNTGELFFGEGSRLTVL.

CDR3 amino acids: CASSAPGGEQYF. For the CDR3, the DNA is TGTGCCAGCAGCGCCCCAGGGGGCGAGCAGTACTTC. The chain employs TRBV7-9 and TRBJ2-7, with 7 bases aligning to TRBD1. Germline CDR1 is SEHNR and CDR2 is FQNEAQ (reference sequence). J lost 6 bases, V lost 5 bases, and 4 bases had no gene match. This CDR3 is 12 amino acids long.

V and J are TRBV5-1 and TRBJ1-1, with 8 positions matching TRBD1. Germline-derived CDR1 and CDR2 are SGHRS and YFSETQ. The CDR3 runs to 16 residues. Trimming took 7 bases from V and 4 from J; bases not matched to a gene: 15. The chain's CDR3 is CASSRGVTGDSTEAFF. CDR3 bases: TGCGCCAGCTCTCGAGGGGTGACAGGGGATAGCACTGAAGCTTTCTTT.

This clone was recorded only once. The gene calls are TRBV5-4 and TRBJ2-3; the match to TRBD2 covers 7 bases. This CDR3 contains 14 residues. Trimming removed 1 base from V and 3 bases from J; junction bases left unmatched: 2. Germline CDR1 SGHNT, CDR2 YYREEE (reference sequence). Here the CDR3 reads CASSLIGGTDTQYF. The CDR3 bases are TGTGCCAGCAGCTTGATCGGGGGGACAGATACGCAGTATTTT.

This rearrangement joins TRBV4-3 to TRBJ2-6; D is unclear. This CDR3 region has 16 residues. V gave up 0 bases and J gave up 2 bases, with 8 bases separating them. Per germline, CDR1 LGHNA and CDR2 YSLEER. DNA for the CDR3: TGCGCCAGCAGCCAAGAATGGCCAGCTGGGGCCAACGTCCTGACTTTC. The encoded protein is CASSQEWPAGANVLTF.

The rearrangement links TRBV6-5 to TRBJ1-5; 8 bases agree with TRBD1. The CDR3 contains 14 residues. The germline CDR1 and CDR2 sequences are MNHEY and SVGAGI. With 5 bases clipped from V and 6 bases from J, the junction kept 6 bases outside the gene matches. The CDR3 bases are TGTGCCAGCAGTATTACGGACAGGGTTCAGCCCCAGCATTTT. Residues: CASSITDRVQPQHF.

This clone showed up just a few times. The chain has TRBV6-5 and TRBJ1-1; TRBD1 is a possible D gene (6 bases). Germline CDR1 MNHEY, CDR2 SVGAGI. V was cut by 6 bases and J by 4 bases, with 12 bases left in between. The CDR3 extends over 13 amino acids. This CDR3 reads CASRKQGATEAFF. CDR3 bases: TGTGCCAGCAGGAAACAGGGAGCCACTGAAGCTTTCTTT.

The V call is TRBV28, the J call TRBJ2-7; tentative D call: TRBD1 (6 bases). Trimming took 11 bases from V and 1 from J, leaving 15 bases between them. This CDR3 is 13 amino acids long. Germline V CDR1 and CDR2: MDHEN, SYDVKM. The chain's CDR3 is CASGRGLSYEQYF. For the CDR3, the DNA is TGTGCCTCTGGCAGGGGCCTATCCTACGAGCAGTACTTC. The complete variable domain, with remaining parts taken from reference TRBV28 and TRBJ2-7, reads DVKVTQSSRYLVKRTGEKVFLECVQDMDHENMFWYRQDPGLGLRLIYFSYDVKMKEKGDIPEGYSVSREKKERFSLILESASTNQTSMYLCASGRGLSYEQYFGPGTRLTVT.